Following are 20 T cell receptor beta chains from one sample sequenced in a study of vaccination effects on CD4 cells after COVID-19. No cognate antigen is known for these TCRs. Using immunoSEQ multiplex PCR, the repertoire was profiled, and TCRdb retains in-frame clones only, with some absent. The sample records 35,000 to 45,000 clones, about 80% being singletons. Before sequencing took place, the ViraFEST assay used viral peptide pools to expand antigen-specific CD4+ T cells. CD4+ T cell isolation took place after approximately 11 days of culture. Vaccination of participants consisted of two doses of either the BNT162b2 or mRNA-1273 vaccine. Sequenced here: CD4+ T cells from PBMCs cultured with HCoV-NL63 spike peptides, sampled after COVID-19 vaccination. The receptors here all came from a human donor who received a COVID-19 vaccine. Some clones in this sample may be carry-over from other donors' samples.

V usage is TRBV24-1 and J usage is TRBJ2-3, with D possibly being TRBD1 (6 bases). The germline CDR1 and CDR2 sequences are KGHDR and SFDVKD. This CDR3 has 12 residues. V was pared by 11 bases and J by 0 bases, with 8 bases between. This chain's CDR3 is CAIQGSTDTQYF. The CDR3 region has the DNA TGTGCCATACAGGGTAGCACAGATACGCAGTATTTT.

This clone showed up just once. The chain is built from TRBV5-4 and TRBJ1-1; D ambiguous. Trimming cost V 1 base and J 4 bases, with 14 bases left between them. CDR3 length: 15 residues. Per germline, CDR1 SGHNT and CDR2 YYREEE (reference sequence). CDR3 in amino acids: CASSLIVGGVTEAFF. The CDR3 coding sequence is TGTGCCAGCAGCTTGATAGTAGGTGGAGTCACTGAAGCTTTCTTT. The full variable domain, rest sourced from reference TRBV5-4 and TRBJ1-1, is ETGVTQSPTHLIKTRGQQVTLRCSSQSGHNTVSWYQQALGQGPQFIFQYYREEENGRGNFPPRFSGLQFPNYSSELNVNALELDDSALYLCASSLIVGGVTEAFFGQGTRLTVV.

The CDR3 sequence is CASTEQGHSNQPQHF. Written as DNA, the CDR3 is TGTGCCAGCACCGAGCAGGGACATAGCAATCAGCCCCAGCATTTT. The chain combines TRBV2 with TRBJ1-5, with D perhaps TRBD1 (6 bases). Trimming removed 7 bases at V and 0 bases at J, with 13 bases between. The CDR3 consists of 15 residues. CDR1 is SNHLY and CDR2 is FYNNEI in the germline V gene.

The chain combines TRBV4-3 with TRBJ2-3; D possibly corresponds to TRBD1 (6 bases). The germline V gene encodes CDR1 LGHNA and CDR2 YSLEER. The germline V and J ends were trimmed by 3 bases and 3 bases, with 10 bases remaining between them. CDR3 length equals 14 residues. The CDR3 coding sequence is TGCGCCAGCAGCCAGGGGGCGGGTACAGATACGCAGTATTTT. Translated, it gives CASSQGAGTDTQYF.

The rearrangement joins TRBV10-2 to TRBJ2-5; tentative D call: TRBD1 (5 bases). Germline CDR1 is WSHSY and CDR2 is SAAADI. V was clipped by 8 bases and J by 5 bases, with 18 bases between them. The CDR3 is 14 amino acids. Here the CDR3 DNA reads TGCGCCAGCCAAAGTAGGGCAGGGCAGGAGACCCAGTACTTC. As protein: CASQSRAGQETQYF.

In this sample, this clone turned up once. The chain combines TRBV9 with TRBJ1-3, with TRBD1 as a possible D gene (6 bases). The CDR3 length is 14 residues. V was pared by 5 bases and J by 3 bases, with 12 bases between. Germline assignment: CDR1 SGDLS and CDR2 YYNGEE. As DNA, the CDR3 is TGTGCCAGCAGAGGTTCGGACAGTGGAAACACCATATATTTT. Its protein is CASRGSDSGNTIYF.

The sample holds one count of this clone. The rearrangement links TRBV5-1 to TRBJ2-1; D ambiguous. CDR3 length: 13 residues. Germline V lookup: CDR1 SGHRS, CDR2 YFSETQ. Trimming cost V 0 bases and J 7 bases, with 8 bases left between them. The CDR3 region has the DNA TGCGCCAGCAGCTTGGTATCGAGAAATGAGCAGTTCTTC. It specifies CASSLVSRNEQFF. The full variable domain, with the rest looked up from reference TRBV5-1 and TRBJ2-1, is KAGVTQTPRYLIKTRGQQVTLSCSPISGHRSVSWYQQTPGQGLQFLFEYFSETQRNKGNFPGRFSGRQFSNSRSEMNVSTLELGDSALYLCASSLVSRNEQFFGPGTRLTVL.

Only a few counts were recorded for this clone. The V call is TRBV19, the J call TRBJ2-4; 8 nucleotides line up with TRBD2. V shed 4 bases, J shed 5 bases, and the junction held 7 bases outside the gene matches. From germline, CDR1 is LNHDA and CDR2 SQIVND (reference sequence). This CDR3 spans 15 amino acids. The CDR3 reads CASSTRGGHQNIQYF. As DNA, the CDR3 is TGTGCCAGTAGTACACGGGGGGGCCACCAAAACATTCAGTACTTC.

This clone was observed a handful of times. V is TRBV7-8 and J is TRBJ1-2; D not certain. The CDR3 spans 15 residues. Between the trimmed V and J ends, which lost 2 bases and 3 bases, there was a span of 13 bases. CDR1 is SGHVS and CDR2 is FQNEAQ in the germline V gene. CDR3: CASSLKADWYYGYTF. CDR3 DNA: TGTGCCAGCAGCTTAAAGGCGGATTGGTACTATGGCTACACCTTC.

The rearrangement joins TRBV5-1 to TRBJ2-5; 7 bases fit TRBD2. The CDR3 sequence is 14 residues long. Germline assignment: CDR1 SGHRS and CDR2 YFSETQ. Losses at the gene ends were 4 bases for V and 2 bases for J; bases not matched to a gene: 5. The CDR3 loop is CASSLGRGQETQYF. The CDR3 nucleotides read TGCGCCAGCAGCCTAGGGCGGGGGCAAGAGACCCAGTACTTC.

This clone was recorded only once. The chain carries TRBV3-1 (or the pseudogene TRBV3-2) and TRBJ1-2; TRBD1 aligns across 8 bases. Germline CDR1 LGHDT, CDR2 YNNKEL (reference sequence). The CDR3 length is 14 residues. The J segment lost 6 bases and the V segment lost 1 base, leaving 4 bases of the junction unmatched. CDR3 region: CASSQGATGDGYTF. In nucleotides, the CDR3 is TGTGCCAGCAGCCAAGGGGCGACAGGGGATGGCTACACCTTC.

This chain uses TRBV2 with TRBJ2-3; TRBD2 is a possible D gene (5 bases). CDR1 and CDR2 (germline): SNHLY, FYNNEI. The CDR3 is made up of 15 amino acids. V was clipped by 6 bases and J by 1 base, with 14 bases between them. DNA for the CDR3: TGTGCCAGCAGCCTAGAGGGCACTCGCACAGATACGCAGTATTTT. The encoded protein is CASSLEGTRTDTQYF.

This rearrangement joins TRBV6-5 to TRBJ2-3, with D unresolved. The germline CDR1 and CDR2 sequences are MNHEY and SVGAGI. V was shortened by 3 bases and J by 5 bases, with 9 bases between the two germline ends. The CDR3 has 13 residues. The CDR3 loop reads CASSYEVGDTQYF. CDR3 nucleotides: TGTGCCAGCAGTTATGAGGTTGGAGATACGCAGTATTTT.

J is TRBJ1-5 and V is TRBV6-5; D remains unclear. This CDR3 contains 13 residues. From germline, CDR1 is MNHEY and CDR2 SVGAGI. Between the trimmed V and J ends, which lost 7 bases and 1 base, there was a span of 8 bases. This CDR3 is CASNGFSNQPQHF. As DNA, the CDR3 is TGTGCCAGCAACGGATTCAGCAATCAGCCCCAGCATTTT.

This chain uses TRBV6-4 with TRBJ1-2; 9 positions agree with TRBD1. Trimming at V came to 2 bases and at J to 2 bases, leaving 6 bases not matched to a gene. The CDR3 runs 16 residues. The germline V gene encodes CDR1 MRHNA and CDR2 SNTAGT. The CDR3: CASSDGLGTGNYGYTF. The CDR3 DNA reads as TGTGCCAGCAGTGACGGGTTAGGGACAGGGAACTATGGCTACACCTTC.

The CDR3 DNA reads as TGCGCCAGCAGTTCCATACCCACAGATACGCAGTATTTT. Amino acid sequence: CASSSIPTDTQYF. The chain recombines TRBV5-1 with TRBJ2-3, with no clear D. CDR3 length equals 13 residues. Per the germline V gene, CDR1 is SGHRS and CDR2 is YFSETQ. With 5 bases removed from V and 2 bases from J, the gap between germline ends came to 9 bases.

This clone was detected only a few times. This chain connects TRBV7-3 to TRBJ2-1; D perhaps matches TRBD1 (6 bases). In germline, CDR1 is SGHTA, CDR2 FQGTGA. V gave up 5 bases and J gave up 1 base, with 12 bases separating them. The CDR3 length is 15 residues. The DNA for the CDR3 is TGTGCCAGCAGCCCACGACAGGCATCCTACAATGAGCAGTTCTTC. This codes for CASSPRQASYNEQFF.

The CDR3 region has the DNA TGCGCCAGCAGTGAAGGGCTAGCGGGGGGTCAAGCTACGCAGTATTTT. This sequence encodes CASSEGLAGGQATQYF. The J gene is TRBJ2-3, the V gene TRBV10-2; 11 nucleotides line up with TRBD2. This CDR3 comprises 16 residues. Germline V gives CDR1 WSHSY, CDR2 SAAADI. V lost 3 bases and J lost 8; bases outside the gene matches: 10.

This clone has only a few counts. The V gene is TRBV4-1, the J gene TRBJ1-2; 11 positions agree with TRBD1. Germline trimming cut 1 base from V and 7 bases from J; bases unmatched to any gene: 8. Germline lookup yields CDR1 MGHRA and CDR2 YSYEKL. This CDR3 is 16 amino acids long. The CDR3 DNA reads TGCGCCAGCAGCCAAGTGGCGGACAGGGGGCGGCTTGGCTACACCTTC. This translates into CASSQVADRGRLGYTF.

CDR3 region: CASSPIGVEGTEAFF. In DNA, the CDR3 is TGTGCCAGCTCACCCATTGGGGTTGAGGGCACTGAAGCTTTCTTT. The chain joins TRBV18 to TRBJ1-1; the D is unclear. Germline V lookup: CDR1 KGHSH, CDR2 LQKENI. V was clipped by 3 bases and J by 4 bases, with 15 bases between them. The CDR3 is 15 amino acids.